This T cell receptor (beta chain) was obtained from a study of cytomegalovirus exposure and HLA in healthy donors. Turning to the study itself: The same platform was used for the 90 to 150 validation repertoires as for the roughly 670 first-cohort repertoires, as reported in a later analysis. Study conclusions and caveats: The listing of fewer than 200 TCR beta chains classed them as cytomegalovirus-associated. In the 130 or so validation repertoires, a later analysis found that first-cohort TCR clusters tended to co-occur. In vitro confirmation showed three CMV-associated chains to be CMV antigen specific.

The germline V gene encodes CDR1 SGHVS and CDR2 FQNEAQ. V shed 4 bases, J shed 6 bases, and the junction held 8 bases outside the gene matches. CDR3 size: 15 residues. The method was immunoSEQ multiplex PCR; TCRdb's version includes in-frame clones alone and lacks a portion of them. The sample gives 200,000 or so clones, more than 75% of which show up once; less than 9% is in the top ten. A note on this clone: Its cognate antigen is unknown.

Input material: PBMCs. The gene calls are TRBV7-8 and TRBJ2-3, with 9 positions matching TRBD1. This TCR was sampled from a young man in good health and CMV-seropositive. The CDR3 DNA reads TGTGCCAGCAGCTCCCCGACAGGGGGAGGGGATACGCAGTATTTT. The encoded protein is CASSSPTGGGDTQYF.